The 14 T cell receptor beta chains given below trace back to one sample, sequenced in a study of blood T cell repertoires in COVID-19. Assay used: immunoSEQ multiplex PCR; TCRdb lists only in-frame clones, some missing. The sample yields some 130,000 clones, around 89% seen once. Sequenced input: peripheral blood. Receptors originate from a man aged 55 to 70 with COVID-19, enrolled during active disease.

The V gene is TRBV9, the J gene TRBJ1-4; perhaps TRBD1 as D (5 bases). Between the trimmed V and J ends, which lost 3 bases and 8 bases, there was a span of 17 bases. Germline V gene lookup returns CDR1 SGDLS and CDR2 YYNGEE. The CDR3 runs to 15 residues. CDR3 nucleotides: TGTGCCAGCAGCGCGGAGGGGACCCAGGAGGAAAAACTGTTTTTT. It yields the protein CASSAEGTQEEKLFF.

The chain recombines TRBV6-5 with TRBJ2-7; 12 bases are a match to TRBD2. With V trimmed by 6 bases and J by 7 bases, 10 bases remained unmatched. CDR3 length equals 15 residues. Germline V gene lookup returns CDR1 MNHEY and CDR2 SVGAGI. Written as DNA, the CDR3 is TGTGCCAGCAGACCGACTAGCGGGGGAGACGTGGAGCAGTACTTC. It translates to CASRPTSGGDVEQYF.

The V call is TRBV7-2, the J call TRBJ1-1; D is unresolved. This CDR3 contains 13 residues. Germline CDR1 SGHTA, CDR2 FQGNSA. V was clipped by 5 bases and J by 5 bases, with 12 bases between them. Written as DNA, the CDR3 is TGTGCCAGCAGCAAGCCATCTATGACTGAAGCTTTCTTT. This encodes CASSKPSMTEAFF. Full variable domain (rest looked up from reference TRBV7-2 and TRBJ1-1): GAGVSQSPSNKVTEKGKDVELRCDPISGHTALYWYRQSLGQGLEFLIYFQGNSAPDKSGLPSDRFSAERTGGSVSTLTIQRTQQEDSAVYLCASSKPSMTEAFFGQGTRLTVV.

The V and J genes are TRBV9 and TRBJ2-5, with TRBD2 as a possible D gene (5 bases). V gave up 0 bases and J gave up 2 bases, with 14 bases separating them. Germline V gene sequence: CDR1 SGDLS, CDR2 YYNGEE. This CDR3 spans 16 amino acids. The CDR3 spells CASSVVGDGVQETQYF. CDR3 in DNA: TGTGCCAGCAGCGTAGTCGGGGATGGGGTACAAGAGACCCAGTACTTC.

The chain couples TRBV5-4 to TRBJ2-2, with TRBD2 identical over 15 bases. CDR1 and CDR2 from the germline V gene are SGHNT and YYREEE (reference sequence). The J segment lost 13 bases and the V segment lost 4 bases, leaving 5 bases of the junction unmatched. The CDR3 extends over 14 amino acids. The CDR3 sequence: CASSPGLAGGGLFF. The CDR3 DNA is TGTGCCAGCAGCCCGGGACTAGCGGGGGGAGGGCTGTTTTTT.

The CDR3 spells CASSIHTGAQGAPLHF. The CDR3 nucleotides are TGTGCCAGTAGTATCCACACAGGAGCCCAGGGGGCACCCCTCCACTTT. The chain carries TRBV19 and TRBJ1-6; 7 bases match TRBD1. Trimming at V came to 3 bases and at J to 11 bases, leaving 13 bases not matched to a gene. CDR1 and CDR2 from the germline V gene are LNHDA and SQIVND (reference sequence). The CDR3 covers 16 residues.

The chain carries TRBV5-4 and TRBJ2-5; 11 bases are shared with TRBD2. V shed 0 bases, J shed 1 base, and the junction held 2 bases outside the gene matches. The CDR3 covers 16 residues. CDR1 is SGHNT, CDR2 YYREEE, per germline (reference sequence). The CDR3 DNA reads TGTGCCAGCAGCTTGGCCCTAGCGGGGGGCCAAGAGACCCAGTACTTC. Translated: CASSLALAGGQETQYF.

The chain recombines TRBV14 with TRBJ2-7, with TRBD1 identical over 7 bases. Germline V gene sequence: CDR1 SGHDN, CDR2 FVKESK. This CDR3 comprises 15 residues. With V trimmed by 3 bases and J by 0 bases, 5 bases remained unmatched. This chain's CDR3 is CASSQGTASSYEQYF. In nucleotides, the CDR3 is TGTGCCAGCAGCCAGGGGACAGCGAGCTCCTACGAGCAGTACTTC.

The chain has TRBV19 and TRBJ2-3, with 9 nucleotides matching TRBD2. V was pared by 7 bases and J by 3 bases, with 17 bases of the junction left unmatched. The CDR3 has 18 residues. Germline CDR1 and CDR2: LNHDA and SQIVND (reference sequence). The CDR3: CASTPGPAGGRITDTQYF. The DNA of the CDR3 is TGTGCCAGTACCCCTGGTCCGGCGGGGGGGCGTATAACAGATACGCAGTATTTT.

The chain is built from TRBV4-2 and TRBJ2-1; TRBD1 matches 8 bases. CDR1 is LGHNA and CDR2 is YNFKEQ in the germline V gene. V gave up 10 bases and J gave up 5 bases; unmatched junction bases: 7. The CDR3 is 13 amino acids. Written as DNA, the CDR3 is TGTGCCACCCAAATGACAGGGGACAATGAGCAGTTCTTC. It encodes CATQMTGDNEQFF.

This sequence joins TRBV3-1 (or the pseudogene TRBV3-2) and TRBJ2-7; tentatively, D is TRBD1 (5 bases). The CDR3 contains 11 residues. The germline V gene encodes CDR1 LGHDT and CDR2 YNNKEL (reference sequence). V was trimmed by 3 bases and J by 5 bases, leaving 5 bases between them. The CDR3 region has the DNA TGTGCCAGCAGCCACAGGGACGAGCAGTACTTC. The encoded protein is CASSHRDEQYF.

A word on this clone: At one end, the junction sequence differs from germline, possibly due to a read error. This rearrangement joins TRBV5-4 to TRBJ2-5; D might be TRBD1 (6 bases). The germline V gene encodes CDR1 SGHNT and CDR2 YYREEE (reference sequence). The CDR3 covers 14 residues. CDR3 sequence (DNA): TGTGCCAGCACCTTTGGGGGTGGAATGGGGGCCTTGGACTTC. Encoded protein: CASTFGGGMGALDF.

This sequence joins TRBV9 and TRBJ1-2, with 7 bases that match TRBD1. The CDR3 extends over 13 amino acids. J was trimmed by 4 bases and V by 5 bases; bases with no gene match: 5. Germline V gene lookup returns CDR1 SGDLS and CDR2 YYNGEE. The CDR3 sequence: CASSPDRPYGYTF. The DNA for the CDR3 is TGTGCCAGCAGTCCGGACAGGCCCTATGGCTACACCTTC.

This clone showed up just once. CDR3 protein: CAISSGNSNQPQHF. CDR3 bases: TGTGCCATCAGCTCAGGGAACAGCAATCAGCCCCAGCATTTT. V and J are TRBV10-3 and TRBJ1-5; possibly TRBD1 for D (5 bases). The CDR3 sequence is 14 residues long. Germline-derived CDR1 and CDR2 are ENHRY and SYGVKD. Between the trimmed V and J ends, which lost 6 bases and 1 base, there was a span of 10 bases.